One and the same sample provided the 10 T cell receptor beta chains below, sequenced in a study of blood T cell repertoires in COVID-19. Only in-frame clones appear in the TCRdb table, and some are missing; sequencing was by immunoSEQ multiplex PCR. The sample yields roughly 500,000 clones, 88% seen once. What was sequenced was PBMCs or T cells enriched from blood (not recorded which). These receptors were obtained from a middle-aged woman who had recovered from COVID-19.

The chain couples TRBV7-8 to TRBJ2-1; TRBD2 aligns across 9 bases. Germline assignment: CDR1 SGHVS and CDR2 FQNEAQ. J gave up 14 bases and V 6 bases, and 17 bases lay outside the gene matches. CDR3 length: 15 residues. The CDR3 bases are TGTGCCAGCAGACCAGGGGTTCTAGCGGGGCCGTCGGAGTTCTTC. It yields the protein CASRPGVLAGPSEFF.

Only one count was recorded for this clone. The chain is built from TRBV5-4 and TRBJ2-6; D perhaps matches TRBD1 (7 bases). Germline CDR1 SGHNT, CDR2 YYREEE (reference sequence). Trimming pared 4 bases from V and 0 bases from J, leaving 17 bases between. This CDR3 is built from 18 residues. The CDR3 protein is CASSLGGTAFSGANVLTF. In nucleotides, the CDR3 is TGTGCCAGCAGCCTGGGCGGGACAGCCTTCTCTGGGGCCAACGTCCTGACTTTC.

This sequence joins TRBV9 and TRBJ2-1; the match to TRBD2 covers 8 bases. The J segment lost 4 bases and the V segment lost 3 bases, leaving 9 bases of the junction unmatched. This CDR3 has 16 amino acids. Germline V gene data show CDR1 as SGDLS and CDR2 as YYNGEE. The CDR3 protein is CASSETTSGHYNEQFF. The CDR3 DNA is TGTGCCAGCAGCGAAACAACTAGCGGCCATTACAATGAGCAGTTCTTC.

The chain employs TRBV6-2 or TRBV6-3 and TRBJ2-1; TRBD2 is a possible D gene (6 bases). V shed 3 bases and J shed 6 bases, with 15 bases lying between them. CDR3 length: 15 amino acids. The germline gives CDR1 MNHEY, CDR2 SVGEGT. The CDR3: CASSYMGETSNEQFF. DNA for the CDR3: TGTGCCAGCAGTTATATGGGGGAGACTAGCAATGAGCAGTTCTTC.

V and J are TRBV20-1 and TRBJ2-5, with D unresolved. This CDR3 is 16 amino acids long. Germline CDR1 reads DFQATT; CDR2 reads SNEGSKA (reference sequence). Trimming pared 3 bases from V and 2 bases from J, leaving 19 bases between. CDR3 in amino acids: CSASKQLLLSQETQYF. As DNA, the CDR3 is TGCAGTGCTAGTAAACAGCTCTTACTGTCACAAGAGACCCAGTACTTC.

The chain employs TRBV12-3 or TRBV12-4 and TRBJ2-1; D gene ambiguous. The CDR3 has 12 amino acids. V dropped 3 bases and J dropped 6 bases, with 6 bases sitting between them. This chain's CDR3 is CASSLSVNEQFF. Written as DNA, the CDR3 is TGTGCCAGCAGTTTGAGTGTCAATGAGCAGTTCTTC.

The chain couples TRBV28 to TRBJ2-1; 8 bases line up with TRBD2. CDR1 MDHEN and CDR2 SYDVKM come from the germline V gene. The CDR3 extends over 17 amino acids. After removal of 8 bases from V and 0 bases from J, the junction contained 12 bases not matched to a gene. DNA of the CDR3: TGTGCCAGCTCCCGGGGGGGTACGATCTTCTCCTACAATGAGCAGTTCTTC. Residues: CASSRGGTIFSYNEQFF.

The rearrangement uses TRBV19 and TRBJ1-1, with a weak D call TRBD1 (5 bases). The CDR3 has 12 amino acids. The germline V gene encodes CDR1 LNHDA and CDR2 SQIVND (reference sequence). The V gene lost 3 bases and the J gene lost 6 bases, with 8 bases spanning the gap. CDR3 coding DNA: TGTGCCAGTAGTATCGGGGGGGCTGAAGCTTTCTTT. Translated: CASSIGGAEAFF.

This clone was observed once. This chain connects TRBV30 to TRBJ2-1, with 8 bases matching TRBD2. Trimming took 2 bases from V and 2 from J; bases not matched to a gene: 5. Germline CDR1 and CDR2: GTSNPN and SVGIG (reference sequence). The CDR3 is made up of 15 amino acids. In DNA form, the CDR3 reads TGTGCCTGGAGTAAGACGGGAGGGCCCTACAATGAGCAGTTCTTC. This translates into CAWSKTGGPYNEQFF. The variable domain in full, completed from reference TRBV30 and TRBJ2-1, reads SQTIHQWPATLVQPVGSPLSLECTVEGTSNPNLYWYRQAAGRGLQLLFYSVGIGQISSEVPQNLSASRPQDRQFILSSKKLLLSDSGFYLCAWSKTGGPYNEQFFGPGTRLTVL.

This clone showed up just once. The J gene is TRBJ2-7, the V gene TRBV2, with 7 bases that match TRBD1. The CDR3 sequence is 19 residues long. The J segment lost 0 bases and the V segment lost 2 bases, leaving 16 bases of the junction unmatched. Germline V CDR1 and CDR2: SNHLY, FYNNEI. The chain's CDR3 is CASSERHLMVRGISYEQYF. The DNA of the CDR3 is TGTGCCAGCAGTGAACGGCACCTTATGGTCAGGGGGATCTCCTACGAGCAGTACTTC.